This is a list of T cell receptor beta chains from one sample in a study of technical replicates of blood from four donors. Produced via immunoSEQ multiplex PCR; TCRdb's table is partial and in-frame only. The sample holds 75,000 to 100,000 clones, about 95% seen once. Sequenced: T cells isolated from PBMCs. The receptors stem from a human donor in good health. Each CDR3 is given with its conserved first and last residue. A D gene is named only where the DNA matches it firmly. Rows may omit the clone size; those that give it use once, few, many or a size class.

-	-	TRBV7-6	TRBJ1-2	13	TGTGCCAGCAGCTTAGAGGGGACAAGGGGCTACACCTTC	CASSLEGTRGYTF
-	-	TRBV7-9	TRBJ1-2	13	TGTGCCAGCAGCTTATTAGGTGCGGGAGGCTACACCTTC	CASSLLGAGGYTF
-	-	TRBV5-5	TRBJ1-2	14	TGTGCCAGCAGCTCGGCAGGGGCTAACTATGGCTACACCTTC	CASSSAGANYGYTF
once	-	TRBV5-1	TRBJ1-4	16	TGCGCCAGCAGCTTGGACCCGGAGGGACGAGGGGAAAAACTGTTTTTT	CASSLDPEGRGEKLFF
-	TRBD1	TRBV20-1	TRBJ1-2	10	TGCAGTGCTAGCAGGGGGAGCTACACCTTC	CSASRGSYTF
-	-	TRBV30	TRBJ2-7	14	TGTGCCTGGAGTCGCAGGGGCGCCTCCTACGAGCAGTACTTC	CAWSRRGASYEQYF
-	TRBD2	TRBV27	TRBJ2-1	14	TGTGCCAGCTGGACTAGCGGGAGGGCGGATGAGCAGTTCTTC	CASWTSGRADEQFF
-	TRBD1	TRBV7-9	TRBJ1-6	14	TGTGCCAGCAGCTTAGGACAGGGGGATTCACCCCTCCACTTT	CASSLGQGDSPLHF
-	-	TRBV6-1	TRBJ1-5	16	TGTGCCAGCAGTGAAAAGGGAGGCAGTCCGATTCAGCCCCAGCATTTT	CASSEKGGSPIQPQHF
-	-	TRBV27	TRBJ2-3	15	TGTGCCAGCAGTCGAGCGAGATCTCTTTTGGATACGCAGTATTTT	CASSRARSLLDTQYF
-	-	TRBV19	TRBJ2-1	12	TGTGCCAGTAGTATCGGTCCGAATGAGCAGTTCTTC	CASSIGPNEQFF
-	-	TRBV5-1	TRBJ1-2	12	TGCGCCAGCAGCTTGACCCAGGAAGGTTTAACCTTC	CASSLTQEGLTF
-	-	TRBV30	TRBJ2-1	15	TGTGCCTGGAGTAAGTTAGCGTATTCCGACAATGAGCAGTTCTTC	CAWSKLAYSDNEQFF
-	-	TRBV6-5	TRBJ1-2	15	TGTGCCAGCAGTTACTCTCTCCTAGGAATCTATGGCTACACCTTC	CASSYSLLGIYGYTF
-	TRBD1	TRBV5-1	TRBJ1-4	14	TGCGCCAGCAGCGTCGGACAGGGTCAAGAAAAACTGTTTTTT	CASSVGQGQEKLFF
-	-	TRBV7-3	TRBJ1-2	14	TGTGCCAGCAGCTTATCCCCAGCTAACTATGGCTACACCTTC	CASSLSPANYGYTF
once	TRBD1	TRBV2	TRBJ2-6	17	TGTGCCAGCAGCCCGGGACAGATATCCTCTGGGGCCAACGTCCTGACTTTC	CASSPGQISSGANVLTF
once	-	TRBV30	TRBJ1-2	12	TGTGCCTGGAGCGCAGGGGTTAGCGGCTACACCTTC	CAWSAGVSGYTF
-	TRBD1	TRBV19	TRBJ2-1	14	TGTGCCAGTCAAAGGACAGGGACCTACAATGAGCAGTTCTTC	CASQRTGTYNEQFF
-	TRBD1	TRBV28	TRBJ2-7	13	TGTGCCAGCGTATCGACAGGGGGGGACGAGCAGTACTTC	CASVSTGGDEQYF
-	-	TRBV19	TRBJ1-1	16	TGTGCCAGTAGTCTTATACTAGGTGTAAGATCCTCTGAAGCTTTCTTT	CASSLILGVRSSEAFF
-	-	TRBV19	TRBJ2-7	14	TGTGCCAGTAGTAAGCTGGGGGGAACCTACGAGCAGTACTTC	CASSKLGGTYEQYF
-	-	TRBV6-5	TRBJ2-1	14	TGTGCCAGCAGTTACGGTAGCAGCTACAATGAGCAGTTCTTC	CASSYGSSYNEQFF
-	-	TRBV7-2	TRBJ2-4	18	TGTGCCAGCAGCCTGAACGGAAATTGGGAGTGGGCCAAAAACATTCAGTACTTC	CASSLNGNWEWAKNIQYF
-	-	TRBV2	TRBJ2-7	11	TGTGCCAGCAGCCCGTCCCGGGAGCAGTACTTC	CASSPSREQYF
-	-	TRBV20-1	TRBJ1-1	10	TGCAGTGGGACAGACACTGAAGCTTTCTTT	CSGTDTEAFF
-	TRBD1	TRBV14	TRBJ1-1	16	TGTGCCAGCAGCCACTCCGGGACAGGGGGCGCCGCTGAAGCTTTCTTT	CASSHSGTGGAAEAFF
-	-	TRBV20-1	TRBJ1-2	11	TGCAGTGCTCCGAACTACTATGGCTACACCTTC	CSAPNYYGYTF
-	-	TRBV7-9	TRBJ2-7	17	TGTGCCAGCAGCCCGAGATCGGACACCGACAGCTCCTACGAGCAGTACTTC	CASSPRSDTDSSYEQYF
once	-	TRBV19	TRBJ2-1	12	TGTGCCAGTAGCCTCTCGGTCAATGAGCAGTTCTTC	CASSLSVNEQFF
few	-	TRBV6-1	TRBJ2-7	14	TGTGCCAGCAGTGGGAGGGACGGCTCCTACGAGCAGTACTTC	CASSGRDGSYEQYF
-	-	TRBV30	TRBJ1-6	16	TGTGCCTGGAGCGCGGCCAGGGGAATTTTAAATTCACCCCTCCACTTT	CAWSAARGILNSPLHF
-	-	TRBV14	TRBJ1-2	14	TGTGCCAGCAGCCAAGAAAGGGGCGCCTATGGCTACACCTTC	CASSQERGAYGYTF
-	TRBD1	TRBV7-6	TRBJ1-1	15	TGTGCCAGCAGCACCGGGACAGGGGTGAACACTGAAGCTTTCTTT	CASSTGTGVNTEAFF
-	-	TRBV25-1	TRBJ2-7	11	TGTGCCAGCAGTGAAGACACCCGGCAGTACTTC	CASSEDTRQYF
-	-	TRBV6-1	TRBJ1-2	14	TGTGCCAGCAGTGAAGCGACACCTCACTATGGCTACACCTTC	CASSEATPHYGYTF
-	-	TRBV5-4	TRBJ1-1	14	TGTGCCAGCAGCTTAATTGACATGAACACTGAAGCTTTCTTT	CASSLIDMNTEAFF
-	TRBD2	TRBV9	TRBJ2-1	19	TGTGCCAGCAGCGTAGCTACTAGCGGGAGCCCCTCCCTTTACAATGAGCAGTTCTTC	CASSVATSGSPSLYNEQFF
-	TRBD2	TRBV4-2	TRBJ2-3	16	TGTGCCAGCACCTCGAGGAGCGGGGGGGCTGGAGATACGCAGTATTTT	CASTSRSGGAGDTQYF
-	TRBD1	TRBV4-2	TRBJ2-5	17	TGTGCCAGCAGCCAAACTACGACAGGGGGCGGGCAAGAGACCCAGTACTTC	CASSQTTTGGGQETQYF
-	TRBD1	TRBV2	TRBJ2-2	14	TGTGCCAGCGTGACAGGGGGGAACACCGGGGAGCTGTTTTTT	CASVTGGNTGELFF
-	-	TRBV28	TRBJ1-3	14	TGTGCCAGCAGTAGTGGGCAGGTCGGAAACACCATATATTTT	CASSSGQVGNTIYF
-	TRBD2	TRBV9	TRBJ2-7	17	TGTGCCAGCAGCGCCGGACTAGCGGGGGGGCAAAACTACGAGCAGTACTTC	CASSAGLAGGQNYEQYF